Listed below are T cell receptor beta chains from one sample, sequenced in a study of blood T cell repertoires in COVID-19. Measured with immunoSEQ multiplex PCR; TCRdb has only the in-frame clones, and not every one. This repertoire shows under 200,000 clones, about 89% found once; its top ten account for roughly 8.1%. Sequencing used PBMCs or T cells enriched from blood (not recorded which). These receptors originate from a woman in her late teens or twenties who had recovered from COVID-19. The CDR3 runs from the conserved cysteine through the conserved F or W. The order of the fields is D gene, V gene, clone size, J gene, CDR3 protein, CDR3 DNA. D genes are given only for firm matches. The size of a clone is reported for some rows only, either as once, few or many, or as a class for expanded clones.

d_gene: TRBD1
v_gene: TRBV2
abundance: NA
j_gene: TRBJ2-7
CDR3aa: CASDREIEQYF
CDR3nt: TGTGCCAGCGACAGGGAGATCGAGCAGTACTTC

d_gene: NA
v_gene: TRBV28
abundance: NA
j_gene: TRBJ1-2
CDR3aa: CASSLWREYGYTF
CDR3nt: TGTGCCAGCAGTTTATGGAGGGAATACGGCTACACCTTC

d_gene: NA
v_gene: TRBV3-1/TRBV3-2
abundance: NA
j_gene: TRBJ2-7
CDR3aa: CASSREHGGLPEQYF
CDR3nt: TGTGCCAGCAGCCGAGAACACGGGGGTCTCCCCGAGCAGTACTTC

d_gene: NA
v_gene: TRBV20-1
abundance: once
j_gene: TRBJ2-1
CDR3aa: CSASYGGRPYNEQFF
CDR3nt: TGCAGTGCTAGTTACGGGGGGCGCCCCTACAATGAGCAGTTCTTC

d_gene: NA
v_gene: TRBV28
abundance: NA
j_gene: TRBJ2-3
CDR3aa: CASSFGRGAGTDTQYF
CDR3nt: TGTGCCAGCAGTTTTGGACGGGGGGCTGGCACAGATACGCAGTATTTT

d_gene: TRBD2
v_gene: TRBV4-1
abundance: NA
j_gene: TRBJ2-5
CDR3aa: CASSQDGRGLETQYF
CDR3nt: TGCGCCAGCAGCCAAGATGGGAGGGGTCTGGAGACCCAGTACTTC

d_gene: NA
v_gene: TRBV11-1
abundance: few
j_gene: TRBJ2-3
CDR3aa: CASSFTRGADTQYF
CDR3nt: TGTGCCAGCAGCTTTACCAGGGGGGCAGATACGCAGTATTTT

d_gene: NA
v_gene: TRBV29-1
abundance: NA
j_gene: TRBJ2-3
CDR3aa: CSVVDLGVGSDTQYF
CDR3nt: TGCAGCGTTGTTGACCTAGGGGTGGGTAGCGATACGCAGTATTTT

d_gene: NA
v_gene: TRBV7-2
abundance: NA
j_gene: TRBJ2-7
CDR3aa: CASSLNFGAYEQYF
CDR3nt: TGTGCCAGCAGCTTAAACTTTGGAGCATACGAGCAGTACTTC

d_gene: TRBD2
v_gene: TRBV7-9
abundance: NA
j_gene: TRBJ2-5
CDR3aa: CASSFGTIQETQYF
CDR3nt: TGTGCCAGCAGCTTCGGGACTATCCAAGAGACCCAGTACTTC

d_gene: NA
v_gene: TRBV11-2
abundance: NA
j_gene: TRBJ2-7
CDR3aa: CASSSLRNLYEQYF
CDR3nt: TGTGCCAGCAGCTCCCTTCGCAACTTATACGAGCAATACTTC

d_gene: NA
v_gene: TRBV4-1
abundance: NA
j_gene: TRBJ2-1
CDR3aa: CASSQGAAFGNEQFF
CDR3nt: TGCGCCAGCAGCCAGGGGGCGGCATTTGGTAATGAGCAGTTCTTC

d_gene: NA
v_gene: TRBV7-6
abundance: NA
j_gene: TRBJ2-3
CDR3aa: CASSLTGYMSATDTQYF
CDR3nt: TGTGCCAGCAGCTTAACGGGGTACATGAGCGCCACAGATACGCAGTATTTT

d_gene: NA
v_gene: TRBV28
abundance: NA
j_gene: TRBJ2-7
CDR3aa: CASSWGLEQYF
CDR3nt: TGTGCCAGCAGCTGGGGGCTCGAGCAGTACTTC